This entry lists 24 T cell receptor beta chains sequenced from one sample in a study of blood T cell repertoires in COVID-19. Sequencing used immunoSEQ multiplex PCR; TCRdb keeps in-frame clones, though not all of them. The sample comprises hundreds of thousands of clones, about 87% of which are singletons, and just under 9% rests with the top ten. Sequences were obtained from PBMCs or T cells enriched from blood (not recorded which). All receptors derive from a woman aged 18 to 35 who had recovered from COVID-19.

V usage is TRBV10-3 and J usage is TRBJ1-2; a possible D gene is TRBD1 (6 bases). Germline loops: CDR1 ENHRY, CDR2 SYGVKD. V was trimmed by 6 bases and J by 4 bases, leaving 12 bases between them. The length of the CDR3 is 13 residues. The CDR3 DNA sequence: TGTGCCATCAGCATGGGACACACCTATGGCTACACCTTC. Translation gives CAISMGHTYGYTF.

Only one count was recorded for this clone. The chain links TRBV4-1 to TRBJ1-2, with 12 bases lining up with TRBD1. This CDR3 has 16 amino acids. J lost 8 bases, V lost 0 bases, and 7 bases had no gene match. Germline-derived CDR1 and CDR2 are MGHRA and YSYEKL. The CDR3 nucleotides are TGCGCCAGCAGCCAAGATCCGGGACAGGGGGCGCTAGGCTACACCTTC. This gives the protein CASSQDPGQGALGYTF.

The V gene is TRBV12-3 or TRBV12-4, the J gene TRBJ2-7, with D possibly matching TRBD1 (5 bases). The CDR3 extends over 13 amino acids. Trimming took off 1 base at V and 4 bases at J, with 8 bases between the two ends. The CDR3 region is CASSLDTGYEQYF. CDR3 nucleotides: TGTGCCAGCAGTTTAGATACAGGTTACGAGCAGTACTTC.

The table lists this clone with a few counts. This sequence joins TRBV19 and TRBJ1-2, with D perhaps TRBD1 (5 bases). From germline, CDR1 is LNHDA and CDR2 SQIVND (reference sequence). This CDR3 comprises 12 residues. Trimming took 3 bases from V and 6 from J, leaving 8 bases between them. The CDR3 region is CASSIGGHGYTF. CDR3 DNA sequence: TGTGCCAGTAGTATCGGGGGACATGGCTACACCTTC.

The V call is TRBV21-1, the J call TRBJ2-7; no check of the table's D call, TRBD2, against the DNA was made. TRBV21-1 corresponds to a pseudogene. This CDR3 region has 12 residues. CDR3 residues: CASSSLSYEQYF. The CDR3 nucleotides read TGTGCCAGCAGCTCCCTCTCCTACGAGCAGTACTTC.

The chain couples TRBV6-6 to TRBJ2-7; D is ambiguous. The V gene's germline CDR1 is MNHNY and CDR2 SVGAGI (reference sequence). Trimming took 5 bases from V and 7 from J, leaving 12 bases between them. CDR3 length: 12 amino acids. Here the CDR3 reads CASSPGAEEQYF. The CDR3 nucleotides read TGTGCCAGCAGTCCAGGTGCAGAAGAGCAGTACTTC.

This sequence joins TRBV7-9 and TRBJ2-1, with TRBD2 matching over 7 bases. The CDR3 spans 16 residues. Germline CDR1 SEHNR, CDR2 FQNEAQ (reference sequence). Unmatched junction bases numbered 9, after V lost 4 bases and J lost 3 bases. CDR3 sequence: CASSSSGASYYNEQFF. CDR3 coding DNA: TGTGCCAGCAGCTCTAGCGGAGCAAGCTACTACAATGAGCAGTTCTTC.

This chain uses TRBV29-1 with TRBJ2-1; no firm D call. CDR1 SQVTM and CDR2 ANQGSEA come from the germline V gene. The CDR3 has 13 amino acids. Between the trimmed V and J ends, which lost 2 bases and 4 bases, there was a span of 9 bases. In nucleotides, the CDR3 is TGCAGCGTTGAATCCTTACAATACAATGAGCAGTTCTTC. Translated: CSVESLQYNEQFF.

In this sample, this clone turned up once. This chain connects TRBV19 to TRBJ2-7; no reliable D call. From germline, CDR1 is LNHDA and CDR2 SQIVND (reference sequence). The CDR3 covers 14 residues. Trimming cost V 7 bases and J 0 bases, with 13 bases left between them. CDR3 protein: CASKNRPNSYEQYF. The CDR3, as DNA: TGTGCCAGTAAGAACAGACCGAACTCCTACGAGCAGTACTTC. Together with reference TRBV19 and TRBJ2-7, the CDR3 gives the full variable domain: DGGITQSPKYLFRKEGQNVTLSCEQNLNHDAMYWYRQDPGQGLRLIYYSQIVNDFQKGDIAEGYSVSREKKESFPLTVTSAQKNPTAFYLCASKNRPNSYEQYFGPGTRLTVT.

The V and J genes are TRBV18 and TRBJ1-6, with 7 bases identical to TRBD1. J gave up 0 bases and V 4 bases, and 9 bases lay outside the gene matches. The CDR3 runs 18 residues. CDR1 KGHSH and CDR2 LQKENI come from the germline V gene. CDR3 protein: CASSRGQAMSSYNSPLHF. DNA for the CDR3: TGTGCCAGCTCACGAGGACAGGCGATGAGCTCCTATAATTCACCCCTCCACTTT.

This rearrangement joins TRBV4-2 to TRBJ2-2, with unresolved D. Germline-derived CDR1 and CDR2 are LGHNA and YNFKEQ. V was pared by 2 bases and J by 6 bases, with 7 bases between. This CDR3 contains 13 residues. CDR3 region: CASSQLYSGELFF. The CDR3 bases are TGTGCCAGCAGCCAATTATACTCCGGGGAGCTGTTTTTT.

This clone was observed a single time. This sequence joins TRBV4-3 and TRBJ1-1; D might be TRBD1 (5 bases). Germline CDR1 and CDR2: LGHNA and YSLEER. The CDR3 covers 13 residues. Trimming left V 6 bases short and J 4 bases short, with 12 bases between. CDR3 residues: CASRITGSTEAFF. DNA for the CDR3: TGCGCCAGCAGAATTACAGGTAGCACTGAAGCTTTCTTT.

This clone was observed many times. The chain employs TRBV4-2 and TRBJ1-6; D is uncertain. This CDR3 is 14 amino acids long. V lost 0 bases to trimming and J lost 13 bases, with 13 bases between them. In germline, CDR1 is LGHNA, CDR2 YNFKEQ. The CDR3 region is CASSQDAEAKPLHF. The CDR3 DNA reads TGTGCCAGCAGCCAAGATGCCGAGGCCAAGCCCCTCCACTTT.

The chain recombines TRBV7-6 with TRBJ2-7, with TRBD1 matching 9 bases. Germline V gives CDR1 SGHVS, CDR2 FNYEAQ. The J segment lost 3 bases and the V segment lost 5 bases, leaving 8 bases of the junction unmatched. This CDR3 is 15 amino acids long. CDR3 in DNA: TGTGCCAGCAGCCTGCAGGGACAGGGAAACTACGAGCAGTACTTC. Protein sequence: CASSLQGQGNYEQYF. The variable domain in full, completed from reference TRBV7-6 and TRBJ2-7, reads GAGVSQSPRYKVTKRGQDVALRCDPISGHVSLYWYRQALGQGPEFLTYFNYEAQQDKSGLPNDRFSAERPEGSISTLTIQRTEQRDSAMYRCASSLQGQGNYEQYFGPGTRLTVT.

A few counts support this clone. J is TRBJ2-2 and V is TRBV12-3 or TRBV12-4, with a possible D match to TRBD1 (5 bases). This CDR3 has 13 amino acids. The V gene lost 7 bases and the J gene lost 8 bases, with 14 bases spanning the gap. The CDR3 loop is CASKGALWGELFF. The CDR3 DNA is TGTGCCAGCAAAGGGGCCCTTTGGGGGGAGCTGTTTTTT.

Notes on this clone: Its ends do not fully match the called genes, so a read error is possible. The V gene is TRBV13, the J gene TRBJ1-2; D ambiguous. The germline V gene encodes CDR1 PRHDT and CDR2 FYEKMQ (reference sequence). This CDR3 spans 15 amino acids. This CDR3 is CASSLGLRVNNGYTF. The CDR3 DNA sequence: TGTGCCAGCAGCTTAGGCCTCCGGGTTAACAATGGCTACACCTTC.

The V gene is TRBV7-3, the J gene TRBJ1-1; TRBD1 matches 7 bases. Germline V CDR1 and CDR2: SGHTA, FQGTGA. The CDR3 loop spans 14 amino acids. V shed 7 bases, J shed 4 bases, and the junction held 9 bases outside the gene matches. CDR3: CASKLNPGGTEAFF. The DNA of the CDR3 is TGTGCCAGCAAGCTTAACCCAGGGGGCACTGAAGCTTTCTTT.

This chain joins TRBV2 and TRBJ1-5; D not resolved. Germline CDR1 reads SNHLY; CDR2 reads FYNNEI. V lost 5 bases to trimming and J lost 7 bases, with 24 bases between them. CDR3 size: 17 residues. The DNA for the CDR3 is TGTGCCAGCAGTCTCAATTCGGGGAGGGTATCAGGCCAGCCCCAGCATTTT. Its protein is CASSLNSGRVSGQPQHF.

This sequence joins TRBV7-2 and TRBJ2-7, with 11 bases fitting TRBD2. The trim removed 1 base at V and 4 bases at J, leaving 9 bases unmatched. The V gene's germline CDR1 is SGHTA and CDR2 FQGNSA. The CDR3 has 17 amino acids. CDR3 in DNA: TGTGCCAGCAGCTTAGGGTCCTCTAGCGGGGGGATTTACGAGCAGTACTTC. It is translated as CASSLGSSSGGIYEQYF.

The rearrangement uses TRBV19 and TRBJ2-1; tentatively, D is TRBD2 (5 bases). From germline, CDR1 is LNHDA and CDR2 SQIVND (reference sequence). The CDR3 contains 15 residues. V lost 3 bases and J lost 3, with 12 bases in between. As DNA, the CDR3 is TGTGCCAGTAGTATTCTGGGAGAGGACTACAATGAGCAGTTCTTC. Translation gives CASSILGEDYNEQFF.

For the CDR3, the DNA is TGTGCCAGCAGTTTATCGGGGGGGCCCAGGCAGCCCCAGCATTTT. Translated: CASSLSGGPRQPQHF. V gene TRBV27 combines with J gene TRBJ1-5; D might be TRBD1 (6 bases). The CDR3 spans 15 residues. Per germline, CDR1 MNHEY and CDR2 SMNVEV (reference sequence). Trimming took 0 bases from V and 7 from J, leaving 13 bases between them.

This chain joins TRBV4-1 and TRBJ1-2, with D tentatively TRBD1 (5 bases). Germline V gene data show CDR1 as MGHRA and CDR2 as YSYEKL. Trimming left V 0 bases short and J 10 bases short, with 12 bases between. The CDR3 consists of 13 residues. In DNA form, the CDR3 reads TGCGCCAGCAGCCAAGATTCAGGGTTGGTCTACACCTTC. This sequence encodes CASSQDSGLVYTF.

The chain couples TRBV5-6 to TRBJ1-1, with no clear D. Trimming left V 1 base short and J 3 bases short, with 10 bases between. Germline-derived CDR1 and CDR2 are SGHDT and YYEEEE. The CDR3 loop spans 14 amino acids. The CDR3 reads CASSLLALDTEAFF. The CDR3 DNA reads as TGTGCCAGCAGCTTGCTGGCTCTGGACACTGAAGCTTTCTTT.

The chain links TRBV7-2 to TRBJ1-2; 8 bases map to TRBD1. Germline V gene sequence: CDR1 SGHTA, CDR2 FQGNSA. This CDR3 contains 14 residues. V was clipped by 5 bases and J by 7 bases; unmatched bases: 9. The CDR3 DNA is TGTGCCAGCAGCGCCGAAACAGGGGGGACTGGCTACACCTTC. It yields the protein CASSAETGGTGYTF.